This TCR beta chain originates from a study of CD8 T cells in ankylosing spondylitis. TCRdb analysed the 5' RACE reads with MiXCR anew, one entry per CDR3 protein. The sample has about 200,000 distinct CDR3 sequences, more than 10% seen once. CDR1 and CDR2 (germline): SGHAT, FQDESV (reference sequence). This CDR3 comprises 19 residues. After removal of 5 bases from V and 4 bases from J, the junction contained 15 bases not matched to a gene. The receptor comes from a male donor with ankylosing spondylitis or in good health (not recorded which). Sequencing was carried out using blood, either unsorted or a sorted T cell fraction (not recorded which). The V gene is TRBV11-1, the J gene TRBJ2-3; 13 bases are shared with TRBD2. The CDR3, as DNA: TGTGCCAGCAGCCCCGTCGAGGGACTAGCGGGGTTTCTTCCAGATACGCAGTATTTT. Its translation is CASSPVEGLAGFLPDTQYF.